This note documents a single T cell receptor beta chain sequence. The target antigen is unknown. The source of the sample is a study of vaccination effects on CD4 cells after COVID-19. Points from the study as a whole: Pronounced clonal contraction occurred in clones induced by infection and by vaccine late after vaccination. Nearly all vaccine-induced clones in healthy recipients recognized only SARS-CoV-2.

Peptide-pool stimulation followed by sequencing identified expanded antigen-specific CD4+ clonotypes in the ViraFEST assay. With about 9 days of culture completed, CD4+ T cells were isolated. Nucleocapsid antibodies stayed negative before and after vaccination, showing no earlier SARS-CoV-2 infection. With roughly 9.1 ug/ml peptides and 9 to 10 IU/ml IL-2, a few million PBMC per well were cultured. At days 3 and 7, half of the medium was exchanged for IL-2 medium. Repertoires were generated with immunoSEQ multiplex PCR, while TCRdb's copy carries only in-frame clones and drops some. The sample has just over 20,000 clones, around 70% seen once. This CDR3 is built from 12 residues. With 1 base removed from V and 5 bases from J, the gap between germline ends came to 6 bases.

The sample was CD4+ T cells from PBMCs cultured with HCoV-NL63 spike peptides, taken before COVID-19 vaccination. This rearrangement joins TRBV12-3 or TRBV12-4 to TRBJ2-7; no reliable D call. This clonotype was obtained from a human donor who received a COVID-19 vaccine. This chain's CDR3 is CASSLEAHEQYF. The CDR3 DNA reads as TGTGCCAGCAGTTTAGAGGCCCACGAGCAGTACTTC.